The next 30 T cell receptor beta chains were all read from a single sample in a study of blood T cells in healthy people across ages. A second PCR of about 7 to 11 cycles used a sample-barcoded 5' primer and a J-beta primer mix. TCRdb re-called the 5' RACE reads through MiXCR, storing one row per CDR3 protein. This sample carries 1 million or so distinct CDR3 sequences, less than 25% of them seen once, and the ten largest clones take 0.75%. A further study also used this sample, focusing on T cells of mothers and their children.

The source material was blood. The receptors shown here come from a girl under 10 years old in good health.

J is TRBJ2-5 and V is TRBV5-1; a possible D gene is TRBD2 (5 bases). The DNA end is more similar to TRBJ2-7, so the J call may be wrong. This CDR3 spans 12 amino acids. Germline lookup yields CDR1 SGHRS and CDR2 YFSETQ. CDR3 residues: CASANGVGEQYF. The DNA for the CDR3 is TGCGCCAGCGCGAACGGGGTCGGCGAGCAGTACTTC.

The gene calls are TRBV14 and TRBJ1-1; D is unresolved. This CDR3 is built from 14 residues. With 2 bases removed from V and 2 bases from J, the gap between germline ends came to 9 bases. Germline V gene data show CDR1 as SGHDN and CDR2 as FVKESK. CDR3 in amino acids: CASSQFGYNTEAFF. The CDR3 DNA reads TGTGCCAGCAGCCAATTCGGATACAACACTGAAGCTTTCTTT.

The J gene is TRBJ1-1, the V gene TRBV20-1, with 7 positions matching TRBD1. Germline assignment: CDR1 DFQATT and CDR2 SNEGSKA (reference sequence). Trimming cost V 3 bases and J 3 bases; bases outside gene matches: 4. This CDR3 contains 13 residues. The CDR3 coding sequence is TGCAGTGCTAGTCGCACAGGGGACACTGAAGCTTTCTTT. Protein product: CSASRTGDTEAFF.

The rearrangement links TRBV24-1 to TRBJ1-5; no definite D call. Per the germline V gene, CDR1 is KGHDR and CDR2 is SFDVKD. There are 14 residues in the CDR3. CDR3 in DNA: TGTTTATGTCTGGAGGGATCTAGCAATCAGCCCCAGCATTTT. As protein: CLCLEGSSNQPQHF.

V gene TRBV3-1 combines with J gene TRBJ2-3, with a possible D match to TRBD2 (5 bases). The germline V gene has CDR1 LGHDT and CDR2 YNNKEL (reference sequence). The CDR3 contains 15 residues. Trimming cost V 2 bases and J 2 bases, with 11 bases left between them. The CDR3 DNA reads TGTGCCAGCAGCCAACCAACGGGGTCCACAGATACGCAGTATTTT. Protein sequence: CASSQPTGSTDTQYF.

Ten or more counts support this clonotype. This chain joins TRBV2 and TRBJ2-5, with D possibly TRBD2 on 6 matching bases. The CDR3 runs to 11 residues. Trimming shortened V by 8 bases and J by 4 bases, and 8 bases separated the two germline ends. Germline V gene lookup returns CDR1 SNHLY and CDR2 FYNNEI. The CDR3 DNA follows: TGTGCCAGCTCGGGACTAGAGACCCAGTACTTC. Amino acid sequence: CASSGLETQYF.

This sequence joins TRBV5-6 and TRBJ2-1, with no clear D. V lost 2 bases and J 13 bases, leaving 7 bases between the germline ends. There are 10 residues in the CDR3. Germline V gene lookup returns CDR1 SGHDT and CDR2 YYEEEE. Here the CDR3 reads CASSFECQFF. CDR3 DNA sequence: TGTGCCAGCAGCTTCGAGTGTCAGTTCTTC.

This clonotype showed up just a few times. The chain couples TRBV24-1 to TRBJ2-1, with D tentatively TRBD1 (8 bases). Germline V gene data show CDR1 as KGHDR and CDR2 as SFDVKD. Trimming shortened V by 3 bases and J by 4 bases, and 24 bases separated the two germline ends. The CDR3 runs 19 residues. The CDR3 nucleotides read TGTGCCACCAGTGATCCAAACCTTGACAGGGGAGGGTTTTACAATGAGCAGTTCTTC. It is translated as CATSDPNLDRGGFYNEQFF.

This clonotype turned up a few times. The chain is built from TRBV11-2 and TRBJ2-1; 14 positions agree with TRBD2. The CDR3 has 19 amino acids. V gave up 5 bases and J gave up 1 base; unmatched junction bases: 10. Germline loops: CDR1 SGHAT, CDR2 FQNNGV. CDR3: CASSPHPGTSGSSYNEQFF. The CDR3 nucleotides are TGTGCCAGCAGCCCTCATCCCGGGACTAGCGGGAGTTCCTACAATGAGCAGTTCTTC.

In the case of this clonotype: One end of the junction varies from germline; a read error may be responsible. The rearrangement joins TRBV7-2 to TRBJ1-2; D perhaps matches TRBD1 (5 bases). The CDR3 consists of 14 residues. Looked up from germline, CDR1 is SGHTA and CDR2 is FQGNSA. The CDR3 loop reads CASGLAGRDGGYTF. CDR3 bases: TGTGCCAGCGGCTTAGCGGGCAGGGACGGAGGCTACACCTTC. The full variable domain, rest sourced from reference TRBV7-2 and TRBJ1-2, is GAGVSQSPSNKVTEKGKDVELRCDPISGHTALYWYRQSLGQGLEFLIYFQGNSAPDKSGLPSDRFSAERTGGSVSTLTIQRTQQEDSAVYLCASGLAGRDGGYTFGSGTRLTVV.

V is TRBV18 and J is TRBJ1-4; unclear D gene. V dropped 4 bases and J dropped 6 bases, with 6 bases sitting between them. Germline V gene sequence: CDR1 KGHSH, CDR2 LQKENI. The CDR3 extends over 12 amino acids. The CDR3 loop reads CASSLTDEKLFF. In DNA form, the CDR3 reads TGTGCCAGCTCACTCACGGATGAAAAACTGTTTTTT.

Many counts were recorded for this clonotype. The genes are TRBV7-8 and TRBJ2-7; D is perhaps TRBD1 or TRBD2 (6 bases each). Germline V gene lookup returns CDR1 SGHVS and CDR2 FQNEAQ. Trimming took off 2 bases at V and 0 bases at J, with 17 bases between the two ends. The CDR3 spans 17 residues. CDR3 protein: CASSLLEGGLGSYEQYF. The CDR3 DNA is TGTGCCAGCAGCTTATTGGAAGGGGGGCTAGGCTCCTACGAGCAGTACTTC.

This chain joins TRBV7-9 and TRBJ1-1; 7 nucleotides align to TRBD1. From germline, CDR1 is SEHNR and CDR2 FQNEAQ (reference sequence). This CDR3 contains 17 residues. V dropped 2 bases and J dropped 6; count of bases not matched to a gene: 15. The CDR3 region is CASSLRPYIQGLSEAFF. CDR3 nucleotides: TGTGCCAGCAGCTTACGCCCTTACATACAGGGGTTATCTGAAGCTTTCTTT.

This clonotype was picked up one time. The chain links TRBV7-9 to TRBJ2-1, with TRBD2 as a possible D gene (6 bases). This CDR3 is built from 17 residues. Germline V gives CDR1 SEHNR, CDR2 FQNEAQ (reference sequence). The germline V and J ends were trimmed by 5 bases and 1 base, with 18 bases remaining between them. The CDR3 DNA follows: TGTGCCAGCAGCGGAGGGGCTAGCGCGACATCCTACAATGAGCAGTTCTTC. Amino acids: CASSGGASATSYNEQFF. Combining the CDR3 with reference TRBV7-9 and TRBJ2-1 gives the whole variable domain DTGVSQNPRHKITKRGQNVTFRCDPISEHNRLYWYRQTLGQGPEFLTYFQNEAQLEKSRLLSDRFSAERPKGSFSTLEIQRTEQGDSAMYLCASSGGASATSYNEQFFGPGTRLTVL.

A few counts support this clonotype. V gene TRBV7-2 combines with J gene TRBJ2-5; 10 nucleotides line up with TRBD2. CDR3 length: 16 residues. Germline assignment: CDR1 SGHTA and CDR2 FQGNSA. With V trimmed by 5 bases and J by 3 bases, 9 bases remained unmatched. As DNA, the CDR3 is TGTGCCAGCAGCCCGAGGACTAGCGGCCTAAAAGAGACCCAGTACTTC. Protein sequence: CASSPRTSGLKETQYF.

Ten or more counts support this clonotype. The chain carries TRBV19 and TRBJ2-4; TRBD2 might be the D (6 bases). V was shortened by 3 bases and J by 5 bases, with 8 bases between the two germline ends. Germline-derived CDR1 and CDR2 are LNHDA and SQIVND (reference sequence). This CDR3 spans 13 amino acids. CDR3: CASSIGGENIQYF. For the CDR3, the DNA is TGTGCCAGTAGTATTGGCGGGGAAAACATTCAGTACTTC.

J is TRBJ1-1 and V is TRBV29-1, with no clear D. The ends were cut back, 6 bases at V and 4 bases at J, with 21 bases in the middle. The CDR3 loop spans 15 amino acids. The V gene's germline CDR1 is SQVTM and CDR2 ANQGSEA. CDR3: CSVLVMREGGTEAFF. In DNA, the CDR3 is TGCAGCGTCCTAGTTATGCGGGAAGGTGGCACTGAAGCTTTCTTT.

This chain joins TRBV28 and TRBJ1-1; tentative D call: TRBD1 (6 bases). Trimming took off 3 bases at V and 0 bases at J, with 17 bases between the two ends. There are 17 residues in the CDR3. Germline values: CDR1 MDHEN, CDR2 SYDVKM. CDR3 nucleotides: TGTGCCAGCAGTTTGGGGGGTGGGGGGCCTGTGAACACTGAAGCTTTCTTT. The encoded protein is CASSLGGGGPVNTEAFF. Together with reference TRBV28 and TRBJ1-1, the CDR3 gives the full variable domain: DVKVTQSSRYLVKRTGEKVFLECVQDMDHENMFWYRQDPGLGLRLIYFSYDVKMKEKGDIPEGYSVSREKKERFSLILESASTNQTSMYLCASSLGGGGPVNTEAFFGQGTRLTVV.

V is TRBV7-2 and J is TRBJ2-7, with D perhaps matching TRBD1 (6 bases). Germline values: CDR1 SGHTA, CDR2 FQGNSA. The V end lost 5 bases, the J end lost 2 bases, and 16 bases lay between the germline ends. The CDR3 is made up of 15 amino acids. CDR3 sequence: CASSPGAALPYEQYF. The CDR3 bases are TGTGCCAGCAGCCCAGGGGCTGCCCTCCCCTACGAGCAGTACTTC.

The table lists this clonotype with a few counts. The chain's CDR3 is CASSLNTHCNEQFF. The CDR3 DNA is TGTGCCAGCAGCTTGAACACTCACTGCAATGAGCAGTTCTTC. The chain has TRBV5-6 and TRBJ2-1; no clear D. Trimming shortened V by 1 base and J by 6 bases, and 11 bases separated the two germline ends. The germline V gene encodes CDR1 SGHDT and CDR2 YYEEEE. There are 14 residues in the CDR3. The whole variable domain, filled in from reference TRBV5-6 and TRBJ2-1, reads DAGVTQSPTHLIKTRGQQVTLRCSPKSGHDTVSWYQQALGQGPQFIFQYYEEEERQRGNFPDRFSGHQFPNYSSELNVNALLLGDSALYLCASSLNTHCNEQFFGPGTRLTVL.

The chain couples TRBV3-1 to TRBJ2-7; D remains unclear. With 1 base removed from V and 2 bases from J, the gap between germline ends came to 9 bases. The CDR3 extends over 14 amino acids. Looked up from germline, CDR1 is LGHDT and CDR2 is YNNKEL (reference sequence). The CDR3 DNA follows: TGTGCCAGCAGCCAAGGAACCCTAACCTACGAGCAGTACTTC. This translates into CASSQGTLTYEQYF.

There are many counts of this clonotype. This chain links TRBV29-1 with TRBJ2-5; D not certain. V dropped 5 bases and J dropped 5 bases, with 9 bases sitting between them. The CDR3 runs to 11 residues. Looked up from germline, CDR1 is SQVTM and CDR2 is ANQGSEA. The CDR3 nucleotides are TGCAGCGTTTTGGTCGGGGAGACCCAGTACTTC. Encoded protein: CSVLVGETQYF.

This clonotype has a handful of counts. The CDR3 DNA reads as TGTGCCAGCAGCCAAGCCCAGGGGCTCTACAATGAGCAGTTCTTC. It specifies CASSQAQGLYNEQFF. The chain couples TRBV14 to TRBJ2-1, with D possibly TRBD1 on 6 matching bases. This CDR3 region has 15 residues. V gave up 1 base and J gave up 3 bases, with 10 bases separating them. The V gene's germline CDR1 is SGHDN and CDR2 FVKESK.

The rearrangement uses TRBV7-3 and TRBJ2-7; 8 bases map to TRBD2. This CDR3 is built from 16 residues. Germline CDR1 and CDR2: SGHTA and FQGTGA. Trimming cost V 5 bases and J 0 bases; bases outside gene matches: 9. The CDR3 is CASSPRGGLPSYEQYF. The CDR3 bases are TGTGCCAGCAGCCCTCGCGGGGGGTTGCCCTCCTACGAGCAGTACTTC.

This clonotype was observed a few times. The chain employs TRBV7-9 and TRBJ2-5; the match to TRBD1 covers 9 bases. J lost 2 bases, V lost 5 bases, and 6 bases had no gene match. The V gene's germline CDR1 is SEHNR and CDR2 FQNEAQ (reference sequence). This CDR3 has 15 amino acids. CDR3 in amino acids: CASSLFGQGQETQYF. In DNA, the CDR3 is TGTGCCAGCAGCCTCTTTGGACAGGGGCAAGAGACCCAGTACTTC.

This clonotype appeared a few times. The rearrangement uses TRBV29-1 and TRBJ2-4, with 11 bases fitting TRBD1. The CDR3 loop spans 13 amino acids. J gave up 12 bases and V 3 bases, and 7 bases lay outside the gene matches. The germline gives CDR1 SQVTM, CDR2 ANQGSEA. The chain's CDR3 is CSVEGTGGPYQYF. CDR3 coding DNA: TGCAGCGTTGAGGGGACAGGGGGGCCTTATCAGTACTTC.

This clonotype was counted only a few times. This sequence joins TRBV28 and TRBJ2-5; possibly TRBD1 for D (7 bases). The CDR3 totals 16 residues. Germline values: CDR1 MDHEN, CDR2 SYDVKM. Trimming took 2 bases from V and 3 from J, leaving 16 bases between them. CDR3 bases: TGTGCCAGCAGTTTACCAGGGGGGATGGGAGAAGAGACCCAGTACTTC. Its translation is CASSLPGGMGEETQYF.

This clonotype was counted a few times. The chain's CDR3 is CASSSLLTAASPGELFF. For the CDR3, the DNA is TGTGCCAGCAGCTCCTTACTAACCGCGGCTTCGCCCGGGGAGCTGTTTTTT. This chain links TRBV7-8 with TRBJ2-2; D remains unclear. Germline values: CDR1 SGHVS, CDR2 FQNEAQ. There are 17 residues in the CDR3. Between the trimmed V and J ends, which lost 4 bases and 6 bases, there was a span of 21 bases.

This clonotype turned up a few times. The chain carries TRBV7-2 and TRBJ2-7, with 9 positions matching TRBD2. Matching the DNA end better, TRBJ2-1 makes the J call doubtful. Germline CDR1 is SGHTA and CDR2 is FQGNSA. CDR3 length: 16 amino acids. The CDR3 is CASSGRSGRNTNEQFF. The CDR3 DNA sequence: TGTGCCAGCAGCGGACGTAGCGGGAGAAATACCAATGAGCAGTTCTTC.

This clonotype was seen a few times. The V and J genes are TRBV20-1 and TRBJ1-1; D gene uncertain. This CDR3 is 13 amino acids long. V dropped 6 bases and J dropped 0 bases, with 11 bases sitting between them. The germline V gene encodes CDR1 DFQATT and CDR2 SNEGSKA (reference sequence). CDR3 in amino acids: CSAPAALNTEAFF. The CDR3 region has the DNA TGCAGTGCCCCCGCAGCCCTGAACACTGAAGCTTTCTTT.